Sequencing of this T cell receptor beta chain was carried out in a study of beta chain features in type 1 diabetes. Overall study context: There was similarity between patients and healthy donors in age, gender and cell yields.

The sequenced template was cDNA made from the entire isolated RNA. Using immunoSEQ multiplex PCR, the repertoire was profiled, and TCRdb retains in-frame clones only, with some absent. Among about 200,000 clones listed, about 11% were seen once. This clone was observed many times. The target antigen is unknown. Regarding the study as a whole: For type 1 diabetes patients, VDJ junctions showed fewer insertions and more deletions. There was a possibility that cDNA sequencing over-represented cells with high TCR expression.

Sequencing was carried out using central memory CD4+ T cells from blood. This receptor was obtained from a young man in good health.

The CDR3, as DNA: TGTGCCAGCAGCCAAGGTTTTCTCAATGAGCAGTTCTTC. Translating it yields CASSQGFLNEQFF. V gene TRBV14 combines with J gene TRBJ2-1; no clear D. Trimming left V 1 base short and J 6 bases short, with 7 bases between. The CDR3 has 13 amino acids. Germline-derived CDR1 and CDR2 are SGHDN and FVKESK.